Shown below are 3 T cell receptor beta chains from a single sample sequenced in a study of glioma-infiltrating T cells after dendritic cell vaccination. Sequencing was performed with immunoSEQ multiplex PCR; in TCRdb, only in-frame clones are kept and a portion is missing. Of more than 75,000 clones listed, around 86% are singletons. Time point of the sample: after dendritic cell vaccination, including at tumor progression/relapse. The specimen comprised blood, sampled after dendritic cell vaccination. These receptor sequences come from a human donor with glioblastoma.

This clone has just a few counts. The rearrangement joins TRBV18 to TRBJ2-1, with 7 bases identical to TRBD1. The germline V gene encodes CDR1 KGHSH and CDR2 LQKENI. The J segment lost 6 bases and the V segment lost 2 bases, leaving 13 bases of the junction unmatched. The CDR3 spans 17 residues. This CDR3 reads CASSPDRTGAWFNEQFF. The CDR3 DNA sequence: TGTGCCAGCTCACCAGATCGTACAGGGGCTTGGTTCAATGAGCAGTTCTTC.

The sample holds one count of this clone. The chain employs TRBV2 and TRBJ2-5; D gene ambiguous. V was cut by 2 bases and J by 1 base, with 8 bases left in between. CDR1 is SNHLY, CDR2 FYNNEI, per germline. The CDR3 covers 14 residues. For the CDR3, the DNA is TGTGCCAGCAGTGAAATTTTCAGCCAAGAGACCCAGTACTTC. Protein: CASSEIFSQETQYF.

V usage is TRBV2 and J usage is TRBJ1-1; D gene unclear. Trimming took 3 bases from V and 11 from J, leaving 10 bases between them. Per the germline V gene, CDR1 is SNHLY and CDR2 is FYNNEI. The CDR3 runs 11 residues. The DNA for the CDR3 is TGTGCCAGCAGTGAGTTCACAGTGGCTTTCTTT. Translating gives CASSEFTVAFF.